Below, one T cell receptor beta chain is given with its context. Its antigen is unknown. The data are from a study of T cells in Graves' hyperthyroidism and ophthalmopathy. The CDR3 is made up of 13 amino acids. The V segment lost 9 bases and the J segment 5 bases; nucleotides outside the gene matches: 6. Germline loops: CDR1 SGHRS, CDR2 YFSETQ. Study results and limitations: Ophthalmopathy stood apart from stable hyperthyroidism in a 13 V-J model.

TCR beta CDR3 region amplification was performed from RNA transcripts. During a first-round RT-PCR of the TCR CDR3, the HTBI primer set was used. TCRdb called the multiplex PCR reads again in MiXCR, with one record for every CDR3 protein. This sample yields 750,000 to 950,000 distinct CDR3 sequences, of which 38% are seen a single time; 7.5% to 9.5% belongs to the top ten. The sequence was obtained from a man in his late teens or twenties with Graves' hyperthyroidism. The chain carries TRBV5-1 and TRBJ2-2; TRBD1 aligns across 8 bases. The sample consisted of blood. CDR3 DNA: TGCGCCACTCGGACAGGGCGAACCGGGGAGCTGTTTTTT. Amino acids: CATRTGRTGELFF.